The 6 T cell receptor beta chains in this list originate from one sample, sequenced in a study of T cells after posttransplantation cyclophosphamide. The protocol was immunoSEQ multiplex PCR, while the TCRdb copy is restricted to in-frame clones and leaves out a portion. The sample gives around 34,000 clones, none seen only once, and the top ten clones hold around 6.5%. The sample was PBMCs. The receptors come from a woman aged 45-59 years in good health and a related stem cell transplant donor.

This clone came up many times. The CDR3 coding sequence is TGTGCCAGTAGTACCGGGACAGCTACTTTAAACACCGGGGAGCTGTTTTTT. Translating it yields CASSTGTATLNTGELFF. J is TRBJ2-2 and V is TRBV19, with TRBD1 matching over 7 bases. The CDR3 consists of 17 residues. V trimming: 4 bases; J trimming: 2 bases; junction bases outside the gene matches: 10. Germline V lookup: CDR1 LNHDA, CDR2 SQIVND (reference sequence).

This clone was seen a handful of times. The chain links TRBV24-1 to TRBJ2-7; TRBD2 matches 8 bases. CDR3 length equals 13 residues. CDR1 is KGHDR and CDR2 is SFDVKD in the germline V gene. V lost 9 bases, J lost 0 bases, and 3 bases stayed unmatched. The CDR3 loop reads CATESGSSYEQYF. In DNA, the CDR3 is TGTGCCACCGAAAGCGGGAGCTCCTACGAGCAGTACTTC.

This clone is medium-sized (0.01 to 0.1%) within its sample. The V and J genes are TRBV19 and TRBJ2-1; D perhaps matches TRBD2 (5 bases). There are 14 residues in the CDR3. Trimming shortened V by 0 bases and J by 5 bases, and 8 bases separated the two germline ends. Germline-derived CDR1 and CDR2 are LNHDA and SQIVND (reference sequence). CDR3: CASSIERANNEQFF. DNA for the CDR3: TGTGCCAGTAGTATAGAGCGGGCCAACAATGAGCAGTTCTTC.

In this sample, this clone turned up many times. For the CDR3, the DNA is TGTGCCAGCAGCGCGTTGCGTGATTCTACCATATACACCTTC. Translating gives CASSALRDSTIYTF. This chain uses TRBV9 with TRBJ1-2; D is unclear. Germline assignment: CDR1 SGDLS and CDR2 YYNGEE. Trimming shortened V by 3 bases and J by 11 bases, and 20 bases separated the two germline ends. The CDR3 has 14 amino acids.

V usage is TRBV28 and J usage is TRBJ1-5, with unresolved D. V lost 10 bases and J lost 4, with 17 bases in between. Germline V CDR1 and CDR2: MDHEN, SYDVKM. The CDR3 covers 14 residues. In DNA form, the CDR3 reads TGTGCCACGCGTTACAGTCAGACGAATCAGCCCCAGCATTTT. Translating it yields CATRYSQTNQPQHF.

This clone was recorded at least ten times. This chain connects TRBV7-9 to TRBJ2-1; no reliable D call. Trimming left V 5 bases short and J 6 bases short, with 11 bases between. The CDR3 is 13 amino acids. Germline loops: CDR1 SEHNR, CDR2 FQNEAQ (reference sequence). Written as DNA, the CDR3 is TGTGCCAGCAGCCCCGGGTTAGGCAATGAGCAGTTCTTC. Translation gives CASSPGLGNEQFF.